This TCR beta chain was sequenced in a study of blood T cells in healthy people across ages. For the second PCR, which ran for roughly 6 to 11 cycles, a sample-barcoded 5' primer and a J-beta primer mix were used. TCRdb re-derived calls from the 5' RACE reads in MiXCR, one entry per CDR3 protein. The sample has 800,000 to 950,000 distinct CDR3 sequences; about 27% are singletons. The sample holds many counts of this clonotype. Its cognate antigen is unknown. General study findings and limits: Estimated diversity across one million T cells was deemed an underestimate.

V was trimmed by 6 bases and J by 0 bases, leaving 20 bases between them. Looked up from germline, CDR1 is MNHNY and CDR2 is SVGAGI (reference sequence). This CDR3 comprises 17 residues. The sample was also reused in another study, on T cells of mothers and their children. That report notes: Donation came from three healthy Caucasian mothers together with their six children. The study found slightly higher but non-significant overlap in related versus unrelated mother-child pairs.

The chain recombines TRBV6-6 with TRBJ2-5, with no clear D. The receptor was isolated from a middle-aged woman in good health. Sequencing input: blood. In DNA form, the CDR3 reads TGTGCCAGCAGCCCATTTATGACGGTGATGTACCAAGAGACCCAGTACTTC. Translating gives CASSPFMTVMYQETQYF.